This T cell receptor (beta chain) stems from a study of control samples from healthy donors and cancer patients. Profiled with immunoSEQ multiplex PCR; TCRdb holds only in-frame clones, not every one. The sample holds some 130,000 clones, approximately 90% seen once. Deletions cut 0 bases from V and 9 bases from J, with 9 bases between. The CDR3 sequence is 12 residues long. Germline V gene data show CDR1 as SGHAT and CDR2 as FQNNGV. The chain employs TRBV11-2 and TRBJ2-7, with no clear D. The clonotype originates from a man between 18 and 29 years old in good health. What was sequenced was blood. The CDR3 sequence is CASSLDRNLQYF. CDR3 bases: TGTGCCAGCAGCTTAGATCGGAATCTGCAGTACTTC.